One TCR beta chain is described in this entry. This sample was included in a study of blood T cell repertoires in COVID-19. The wider study: PBMCs, B-cell-depleted T cells, or T cells provided the cDNA or gDNA that made up the material.

The CDR3 runs 16 residues. Germline assignment: CDR1 SGHRS and CDR2 YFSETQ. V lost 4 bases to trimming and J lost 3 bases; unmatched junction nucleotides: 3. Assay: immunoSEQ multiplex PCR; the TCRdb copy retains only in-frame clones and omits some. Of about 280,000 clones in the sample, around 91% were seen once. The source is a woman between 18 and 29 years old with acute COVID-19. The chain couples TRBV5-1 to TRBJ2-2, with 13 bases aligning to TRBD2. Sample: PBMCs or T cells enriched from blood (not recorded which). The CDR3 DNA reads TGCGCCAGCAGCATCGGACTAGCGGGAGACACCGGGGAGCTGTTTTTT. This codes for CASSIGLAGDTGELFF.